A single sample gave rise to the 29 T cell receptor beta chains below, sequenced in a study of blood T cell repertoires in COVID-19. Using immunoSEQ multiplex PCR, the repertoire was profiled, and TCRdb retains in-frame clones only, with some absent. Of more than 300,000 clones in the sample, 70% to 90% were seen once. The sequencing sample was made of peripheral blood. These receptors originate from a woman in her thirties with COVID-19, enrolled during active disease.

The V gene is TRBV7-9, the J gene TRBJ1-1; D ambiguous. V gave up 0 bases and J gave up 0 bases, with 5 bases separating them. Germline loops: CDR1 SEHNR, CDR2 FQNEAQ (reference sequence). The CDR3 length is 14 residues. CDR3 coding DNA: TGTGCCAGCAGCTTAGCAAGAGTGAACACTGAAGCTTTCTTT. Protein sequence: CASSLARVNTEAFF.

This clone is a singleton in its sample. The CDR3 sequence is CASSETGGANEKLFF. CDR3 in DNA: TGTGCCAGCAGTGAGACGGGGGGGGCTAATGAAAAACTGTTTTTT. This chain links TRBV28 with TRBJ1-4; perhaps TRBD1 as D (5 bases). The CDR3 has 15 residues. The V end was cut by 5 bases, the J end by 3 bases, with 13 bases between. CDR1 is MDHEN and CDR2 is SYDVKM in the germline V gene.

V gene TRBV28 combines with J gene TRBJ2-5; TRBD2 matches at 7 bases. Germline CDR1 and CDR2: MDHEN and SYDVKM. The CDR3 sequence is 13 residues long. V lost 7 bases and J lost 4; bases outside the gene matches: 6. CDR3 nucleotide sequence: TGTGCCAGCATGGGAGGGTTGACAGAGACCCAGTACTTC. Protein sequence: CASMGGLTETQYF.

This sequence joins TRBV7-3 and TRBJ2-5; maybe TRBD1 (6 bases). Trimming pared 3 bases from V and 2 bases from J, leaving 19 bases between. The CDR3 has 17 residues. CDR1 SGHTA and CDR2 FQGTGA come from the germline V gene. This chain's CDR3 is CASSFGSTGTQQETQYF. CDR3 DNA sequence: TGTGCCAGCAGCTTTGGGTCCACGGGGACACAACAAGAGACCCAGTACTTC.

V and J are TRBV5-4 and TRBJ2-1, with 10 nucleotides matching TRBD2. Germline V gene sequence: CDR1 SGHNT, CDR2 YYREEE (reference sequence). The length of the CDR3 is 15 residues. V lost 0 bases and J lost 4; bases outside the gene matches: 1. CDR3 sequence (DNA): TGTGCCAGCAGCTTGGATAGCGGGGGGTACAATGAGCAGTTCTTC. It translates to CASSLDSGGYNEQFF.

This chain uses TRBV30 with TRBJ1-1, with D tentatively TRBD1 (5 bases). Germline V CDR1 and CDR2: GTSNPN, SVGIG (reference sequence). V gave up 1 base and J gave up 2 bases, with 14 bases separating them. There are 15 residues in the CDR3. The CDR3 spells CAWSGDKGTNTEAFF. Here the CDR3 DNA reads TGTGCCTGGAGTGGAGACAAGGGGACTAACACTGAAGCTTTCTTT.

The chain joins TRBV5-8 to TRBJ2-5; a weak D match, TRBD2 (6 bases). V dropped 4 bases and J dropped 3 bases, with 16 bases sitting between them. The CDR3 spans 15 residues. CDR1 and CDR2 from the germline V gene are SGHTS and YDEGEE. CDR3 sequence: CASSQGEASEETQYF. In DNA, the CDR3 is TGTGCCAGCAGCCAAGGTGAAGCTAGCGAAGAGACCCAGTACTTC.

The V gene is TRBV5-6, the J gene TRBJ2-5, with TRBD1 matching over 9 bases. CDR1 is SGHDT, CDR2 YYEEEE, per germline. The J segment lost 2 bases and the V segment lost 3 bases, leaving 8 bases of the junction unmatched. The length of the CDR3 is 16 residues. The CDR3 reads CASSSGTGLKQETQYF. The CDR3 coding sequence is TGTGCCAGCAGCTCCGGGACAGGGTTGAAACAAGAGACCCAGTACTTC.

The chain has TRBV19 and TRBJ2-3, with 13 nucleotides matching TRBD2. Germline CDR1 reads LNHDA; CDR2 reads SQIVND (reference sequence). There are 17 residues in the CDR3. With 10 bases clipped from V and 0 bases from J, the junction kept 10 bases outside the gene matches. CDR3 region: CATRLGTSGDSTDTQYF. The CDR3 nucleotides read TGTGCCACACGACTCGGGACTAGCGGGGATAGCACAGATACGCAGTATTTT.

The J gene is TRBJ2-7, the V gene TRBV7-6, with 10 bases aligning to TRBD1. Trimming took 7 bases from V and 4 from J; bases not matched to a gene: 16. The CDR3 contains 17 residues. CDR1 and CDR2 (germline): SGHVS, FNYEAQ. The CDR3 region is CASTLGYPGQGLYEQYF. DNA for the CDR3: TGTGCCAGCACCCTAGGGTACCCGGGACAGGGGTTGTACGAGCAGTACTTC.

V is TRBV11-2 and J is TRBJ2-1, with D tentatively TRBD1 (5 bases). Germline V gene data show CDR1 as SGHAT and CDR2 as FQNNGV. This CDR3 comprises 11 residues. Trimming pared 3 bases from V and 10 bases from J, leaving 7 bases between. CDR3 protein: CASSFGAEQFF. The CDR3 nucleotides read TGTGCCAGCAGCTTTGGGGCAGAGCAGTTCTTC.

V usage is TRBV6-5 and J usage is TRBJ2-3; 9 positions match TRBD2. V gave up 4 bases and J gave up 3 bases; unmatched junction bases: 5. Germline loops: CDR1 MNHEY, CDR2 SVGAGI. The CDR3 spans 15 residues. As DNA, the CDR3 is TGTGCCAGCAGTTCCAGACTAGCGGATACAGATACGCAGTATTTT. As protein: CASSSRLADTDTQYF.

A single count supports this clone. J is TRBJ2-5 and V is TRBV2; 13 bases map to TRBD2. The J segment lost 5 bases and the V segment lost 4 bases, leaving 4 bases of the junction unmatched. The CDR3 extends over 15 amino acids. CDR1 and CDR2 (germline): SNHLY, FYNNEI. CDR3 in amino acids: CASSGTSGRAETQYF. The CDR3, as DNA: TGTGCCAGCAGTGGAACTAGCGGGAGGGCTGAGACCCAGTACTTC.

J is TRBJ2-7 and V is TRBV3-1 (or the pseudogene TRBV3-2), with D tentatively TRBD1 (6 bases). Germline lookup yields CDR1 LGHDT and CDR2 YNNKEL (reference sequence). The CDR3 is made up of 14 amino acids. V was pared by 4 bases and J by 0 bases, with 10 bases between. The CDR3 loop is CASSPTGTSYEQYF. The CDR3 DNA reads TGTGCCAGCAGCCCGACAGGCACCTCCTACGAGCAGTACTTC.

V usage is TRBV7-2 and J usage is TRBJ2-7; 10 nucleotides line up with TRBD2. Germline trimming cut 0 bases from V and 5 bases from J; bases unmatched to any gene: 1. CDR3 length equals 14 residues. In germline, CDR1 is SGHTA, CDR2 FQGNSA. The CDR3 nucleotides are TGTGCCAGCAGCTTAGCTAGCGGGAGGCACGAGCAGTACTTC. Translating gives CASSLASGRHEQYF. Full variable domain (outside the CDR3, taken from reference TRBV7-2 and TRBJ2-7): GAGVSQSPSNKVTEKGKDVELRCDPISGHTALYWYRQSLGQGLEFLIYFQGNSAPDKSGLPSDRFSAERTGGSVSTLTIQRTQQEDSAVYLCASSLASGRHEQYFGPGTRLTVT.

The chain combines TRBV27 with TRBJ1-2; TRBD1 matches at 8 bases. The CDR3 runs to 14 residues. Germline trimming cut 5 bases from V and 2 bases from J; bases unmatched to any gene: 4. Germline CDR1 reads MNHEY; CDR2 reads SMNVEV (reference sequence). CDR3 protein: CASSADRANYGYTF. As DNA, the CDR3 is TGTGCCAGCAGTGCGGACAGGGCGAACTATGGCTACACCTTC.

The CDR3 DNA is TGTGCCAGCAGTAGCCTAGCGGGAAACATTCAGTACTTC. Amino acid sequence: CASSSLAGNIQYF. This chain links TRBV2 with TRBJ2-4; 8 nucleotides agree with TRBD2. Germline loops: CDR1 SNHLY, CDR2 FYNNEI. The CDR3 has 13 amino acids. Trimming at V came to 5 bases and at J to 6 bases, leaving 3 bases not matched to a gene.

This chain joins TRBV27 and TRBJ2-3; 9 bases map to TRBD2. The CDR3 is 15 amino acids. The ends lost 2 bases at V and 3 bases at J; junction bases unmatched: 3. The germline CDR1 and CDR2 sequences are MNHEY and SMNVEV (reference sequence). CDR3 residues: CASSLLAGSTDTQYF. CDR3 sequence (DNA): TGTGCCAGCAGTTTACTAGCGGGATCAACAGATACGCAGTATTTT.

The J gene is TRBJ2-1, the V gene TRBV10-2, with a tentative D call TRBD1 (6 bases). The CDR3 spans 15 residues. With 6 bases removed from V and 1 base from J, the gap between germline ends came to 13 bases. Germline V lookup: CDR1 WSHSY, CDR2 SAAADI. The CDR3 bases are TGCGCCAGCAGGGAACAGGGTCGGTCCTACAATGAGCAGTTCTTC. This sequence encodes CASREQGRSYNEQFF.

The chain couples TRBV5-5 to TRBJ1-2; possible D gene TRBD1, 6 bases. Between the trimmed V and J ends, which lost 1 base and 2 bases, there was a span of 12 bases. Germline V gene data show CDR1 as SGHKS and CDR2 as YYEKEE (reference sequence). The CDR3 loop spans 15 amino acids. CDR3 sequence: CASSLIIDRNYGYTF. DNA of the CDR3: TGTGCCAGCAGCTTGATTATCGACAGGAACTATGGCTACACCTTC.

This clone occurred a few times. The rearrangement links TRBV6-5 to TRBJ1-5; 7 bases map to TRBD1. The trim removed 2 bases at V and 15 bases at J, leaving 13 bases unmatched. CDR1 MNHEY and CDR2 SVGAGI come from the germline V gene. The CDR3 is made up of 14 amino acids. The CDR3 reads CASSYEQGDIIRHF. In nucleotides, the CDR3 is TGTGCCAGCAGTTACGAGCAGGGGGACATCATCCGGCATTTT.

Concerning this clone: Other DNA sequences in the sample encode the same CDR3. J is TRBJ1-1 and V is TRBV7-9; no reliable D call. This CDR3 spans 14 amino acids. V shed 1 base and J shed 2 bases, with 8 bases lying between them. The germline CDR1 and CDR2 sequences are SEHNR and FQNEAQ (reference sequence). CDR3 amino acids: CASSLGQSNTEAFF. The DNA for the CDR3 is TGTGCCAGCAGCTTAGGGCAGTCAAACACTGAAGCTTTCTTT.

The gene calls are TRBV19 and TRBJ1-2, with a possible D match to TRBD1 (6 bases). The germline CDR1 and CDR2 sequences are LNHDA and SQIVND (reference sequence). The CDR3 is 13 amino acids. V lost 4 bases, J lost 8 bases, and 14 bases lay in between. CDR3 nucleotide sequence: TGTGCCAGTAGTACCAGGGGCAATCAGGGCTACACCTTC. Translating gives CASSTRGNQGYTF.

The gene calls are TRBV5-1 and TRBJ2-2, with 12 bases matching TRBD1. There are 16 residues in the CDR3. V was pared by 4 bases and J by 4 bases, with 5 bases of the junction left unmatched. CDR1 is SGHRS and CDR2 is YFSETQ in the germline V gene. CDR3 protein: CASSLQGQGATGELFF. Here the CDR3 DNA reads TGCGCCAGCAGCCTCCAGGGACAGGGGGCCACCGGGGAGCTGTTTTTT.

V gene TRBV12-2 combines with J gene TRBJ2-1; the table's D call TRBD2 went unverified against the DNA. TRBV12-2 is reported as a pseudogene. The CDR3 contains 18 residues. CDR3 DNA sequence: TGTGCAAGTCGCTTAGCCCTAGATAGCGGGAGGGCCAACAATGAGCAGTTCTTC. Translating gives CASRLALDSGRANNEQFF.

The chain employs TRBV11-1 and TRBJ2-2, with D uncertain. The CDR3 has 15 amino acids. The germline V and J ends were trimmed by 5 bases and 5 bases, with 15 bases remaining between them. Germline assignment: CDR1 SGHAT and CDR2 FQDESV (reference sequence). The CDR3 here is CASSGHASDTGELFF. The DNA of the CDR3 is TGTGCCAGCAGCGGGCACGCAAGTGATACCGGGGAGCTGTTTTTT.

The genes are TRBV7-2 and TRBJ2-3; no reliable D call. Germline CDR1 reads SGHTA; CDR2 reads FQGNSA. This CDR3 region has 12 residues. The V and J ends lost 4 bases and 7 bases respectively, with 9 bases between them. DNA of the CDR3: TGTGCCAGCAGCTCCTACCCTCATACGCAGTATTTT. It translates to CASSSYPHTQYF.

V and J are TRBV6-4 and TRBJ1-1; D ambiguous. This CDR3 contains 13 residues. Germline V gene sequence: CDR1 MRHNA, CDR2 SNTAGT. V was pared by 8 bases and J by 5 bases, with 15 bases between. The CDR3 here is CASSVGGQTEAFF. The CDR3 nucleotides read TGTGCCAGCTCAGTAGGAGGGCAGACTGAAGCTTTCTTT.

The chain links TRBV3-1 (or the pseudogene TRBV3-2) to TRBJ2-7, with 9 nucleotides matching TRBD2. Germline assignment: CDR1 LGHDT and CDR2 YNNKEL (reference sequence). V was pared by 0 bases and J by 3 bases, with 15 bases of the junction left unmatched. This CDR3 has 19 amino acids. CDR3 region: CASSQDLGPGAGGLYEQYF. The DNA for the CDR3 is TGTGCCAGCAGCCAAGATTTGGGCCCGGGAGCGGGAGGTCTCTACGAGCAGTACTTC.